This T cell receptor (beta chain) emerged from a study of blood T cell repertoires in COVID-19. On the study more broadly: Samples representing acute and convalescent COVID-19 were sourced from the United States, Italy and Spain. T cells, B-cell-depleted T cells, or PBMCs supplied cDNA or gDNA.

This clone was observed a single time. Some clones are missing from TCRdb's copy, which holds only in-frame ones; the method was immunoSEQ multiplex PCR. The sample holds roughly 100,000 clones, approximately 77% seen once. V gave up 5 bases and J gave up 0 bases; unmatched junction bases: 4. The CDR3 contains 15 residues. Looked up from germline, CDR1 is MNHEY and CDR2 is SMNVEV (reference sequence). V is TRBV27 and J is TRBJ1-5, with 7 bases identical to TRBD1. Input material: peripheral blood. The TCR originated in an elderly woman with acute or convalescent COVID-19. For the CDR3, the DNA is TGTGCCAGCAGTGGACAGGCATATAGCAATCAGCCCCAGCATTTT. It codes for CASSGQAYSNQPQHF.